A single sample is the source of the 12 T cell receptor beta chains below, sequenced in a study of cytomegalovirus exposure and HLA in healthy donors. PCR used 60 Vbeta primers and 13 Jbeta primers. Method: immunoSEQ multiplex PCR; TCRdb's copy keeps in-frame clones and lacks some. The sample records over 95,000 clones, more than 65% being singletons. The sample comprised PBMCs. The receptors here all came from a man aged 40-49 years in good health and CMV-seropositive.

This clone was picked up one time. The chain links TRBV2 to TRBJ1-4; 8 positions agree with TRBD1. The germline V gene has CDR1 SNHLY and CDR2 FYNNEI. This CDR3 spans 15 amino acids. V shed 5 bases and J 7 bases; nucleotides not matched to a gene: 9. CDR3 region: CASSQDRADGEKLFF. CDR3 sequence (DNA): TGTGCCAGCAGTCAGGACAGGGCCGATGGTGAAAAACTGTTTTTT.

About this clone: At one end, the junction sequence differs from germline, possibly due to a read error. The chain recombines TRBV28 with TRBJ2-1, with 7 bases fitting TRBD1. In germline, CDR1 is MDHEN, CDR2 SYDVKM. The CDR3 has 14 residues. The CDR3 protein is CANSLGGLMDEQFF. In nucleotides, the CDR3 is TGTGCCAACAGTTTAGGGGGCCTTATGGATGAGCAGTTCTTC.

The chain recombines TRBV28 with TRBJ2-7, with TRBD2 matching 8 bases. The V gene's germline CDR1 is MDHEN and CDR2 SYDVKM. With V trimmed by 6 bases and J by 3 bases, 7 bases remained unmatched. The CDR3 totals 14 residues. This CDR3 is CASRVGGGYYEQYF. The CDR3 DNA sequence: TGTGCCAGCAGAGTTGGCGGGGGGTACTACGAGCAGTACTTC. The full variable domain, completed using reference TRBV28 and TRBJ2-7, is DVKVTQSSRYLVKRTGEKVFLECVQDMDHENMFWYRQDPGLGLRLIYFSYDVKMKEKGDIPEGYSVSREKKERFSLILESASTNQTSMYLCASRVGGGYYEQYFGPGTRLTVT.

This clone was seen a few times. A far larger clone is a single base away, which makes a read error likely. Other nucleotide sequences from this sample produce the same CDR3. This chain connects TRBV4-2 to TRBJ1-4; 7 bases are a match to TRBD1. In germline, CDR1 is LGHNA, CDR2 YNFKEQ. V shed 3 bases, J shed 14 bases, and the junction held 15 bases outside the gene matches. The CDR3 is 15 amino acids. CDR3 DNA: TGTGCCAGCAGCCAGACCGACAGGGACGGGGGAAAGCTGTTTTTT. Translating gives CASSQTDRDGGKLFF.

CDR3 region: CASSFSMVETQYF. Written as DNA, the CDR3 is TGTGCCAGCAGCTTTAGTATGGTAGAGACCCAGTACTTC. The rearrangement uses TRBV5-4 and TRBJ2-5; no firm D call. The CDR3 loop spans 13 amino acids. Trimming removed 2 bases from V and 4 bases from J, with 9 bases in between. The germline V gene encodes CDR1 SGHNT and CDR2 YYREEE (reference sequence).

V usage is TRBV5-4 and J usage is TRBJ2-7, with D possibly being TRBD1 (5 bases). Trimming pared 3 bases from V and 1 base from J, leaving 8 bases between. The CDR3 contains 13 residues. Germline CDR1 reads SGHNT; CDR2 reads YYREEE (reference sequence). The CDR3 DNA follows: TGTGCCAGCAGCTCAGGGCGTTCCTACGAGCAGTACTTC. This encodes CASSSGRSYEQYF.

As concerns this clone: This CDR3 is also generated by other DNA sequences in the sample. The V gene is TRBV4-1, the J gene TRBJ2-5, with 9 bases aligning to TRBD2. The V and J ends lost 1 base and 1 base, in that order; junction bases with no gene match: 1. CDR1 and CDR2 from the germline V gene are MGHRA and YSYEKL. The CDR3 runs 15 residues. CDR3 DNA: TGCGCCAGCAGCCAAGGGCGGGGGGGCCAAGAGACCCAGTACTTC. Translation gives CASSQGRGGQETQYF.

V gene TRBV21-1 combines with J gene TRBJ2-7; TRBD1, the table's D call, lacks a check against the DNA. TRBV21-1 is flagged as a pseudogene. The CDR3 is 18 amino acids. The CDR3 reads CASSGRTGRVQDSYEQYF. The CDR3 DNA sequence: TGTGCCAGCAGCGGACGGACAGGCCGTGTACAGGATTCCTACGAGCAGTACTTC.

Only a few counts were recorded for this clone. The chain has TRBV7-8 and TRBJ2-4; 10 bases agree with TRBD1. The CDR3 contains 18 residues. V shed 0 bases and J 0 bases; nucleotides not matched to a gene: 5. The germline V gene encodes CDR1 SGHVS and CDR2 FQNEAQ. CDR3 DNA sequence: TGTGCCAGCAGCTTAGCGGGACAGGGGCGAATAGCCAAAAACATTCAGTACTTC. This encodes CASSLAGQGRIAKNIQYF.

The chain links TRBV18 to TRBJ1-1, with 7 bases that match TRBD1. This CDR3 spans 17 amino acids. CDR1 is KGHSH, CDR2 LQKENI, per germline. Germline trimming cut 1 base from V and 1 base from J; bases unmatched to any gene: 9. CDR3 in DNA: TGTGCCAGCTCACCACTGGCCCTCGGACAGGCGAACACTGAAGCTTTCTTT. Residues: CASSPLALGQANTEAFF.

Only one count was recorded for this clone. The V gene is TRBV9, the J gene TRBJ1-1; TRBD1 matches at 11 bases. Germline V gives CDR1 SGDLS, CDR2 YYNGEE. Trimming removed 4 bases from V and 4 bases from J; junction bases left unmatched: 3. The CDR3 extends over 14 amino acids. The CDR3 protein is CASSPGTGGTEAFF. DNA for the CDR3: TGTGCCAGCAGCCCGGGGACAGGGGGCACTGAAGCTTTCTTT.

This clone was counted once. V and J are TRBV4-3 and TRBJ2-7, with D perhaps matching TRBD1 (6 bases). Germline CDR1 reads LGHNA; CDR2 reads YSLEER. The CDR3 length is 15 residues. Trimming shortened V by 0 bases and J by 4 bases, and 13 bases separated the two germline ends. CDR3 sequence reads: CASSQENRAWYEQYF. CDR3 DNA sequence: TGCGCCAGCAGCCAAGAAAACAGGGCCTGGTACGAGCAGTACTTC.